What follows are 6 T cell receptor beta chains derived from one specimen sequenced in a study of blood T cell repertoires in COVID-19. Generated by immunoSEQ multiplex PCR, the TCRdb table keeps only in-frame clones and is missing some. Seen here are 160,000 or so clones, 81% observed once, and the top ten hold about 11%. Specimen: peripheral blood. The receptors come from a man aged 55 to 69 with active or convalescent COVID-19.

The chain joins TRBV4-1 to TRBJ1-4; no clear D. CDR1 and CDR2 from the germline V gene are MGHRA and YSYEKL. This CDR3 has 15 amino acids. Trimming shortened V by 1 base and J by 8 bases, and 14 bases separated the two germline ends. As DNA, the CDR3 is TGCGCCAGCAGCCAAGGAGTCCAAGCCAGGGAAAAACTGTTTTTT. Translating gives CASSQGVQAREKLFF.

The chain carries TRBV5-1 and TRBJ2-1; 7 bases fit TRBD2. This CDR3 contains 14 residues. CDR1 and CDR2 (germline): SGHRS, YFSETQ. V was pared by 7 bases and J by 8 bases, with 12 bases of the junction left unmatched. The CDR3: CASGRATRGDEQFF. The CDR3 coding sequence is TGCGCCAGCGGGAGGGCCACTCGGGGGGATGAGCAGTTCTTC.

The J gene is TRBJ1-5, the V gene TRBV10-2; unclear D gene. CDR3 length equals 14 residues. Trimming left V 2 bases short and J 4 bases short, with 9 bases between. Germline V CDR1 and CDR2: WSHSY, SAAADI. This CDR3 reads CASSETRSNQPQHF. The CDR3 nucleotides read TGCGCCAGCAGTGAGACCCGGAGTAATCAGCCCCAGCATTTT.

The chain links TRBV9 to TRBJ2-1; no definite D call. The V gene lost 0 bases and the J gene lost 2 bases, with 12 bases spanning the gap. This CDR3 region has 16 residues. Germline-derived CDR1 and CDR2 are SGDLS and YYNGEE. In nucleotides, the CDR3 is TGTGCCAGCAGCGTAGCACTAACCTCGACCTACAATGAGCAGTTCTTC. Translating gives CASSVALTSTYNEQFF.

This clone was picked up one time. The rearrangement uses TRBV5-8 and TRBJ1-5, with 7 bases matching TRBD1. This CDR3 spans 15 amino acids. V shed 4 bases, J shed 0 bases, and the junction held 4 bases outside the gene matches. Germline V CDR1 and CDR2: SGHTS, YDEGEE. For the CDR3, the DNA is TGTGCCAGCAGCAGGGACAGTTATAGCAATCAGCCCCAGCATTTT. Residues: CASSRDSYSNQPQHF. The full variable domain, completed using reference TRBV5-8 and TRBJ1-5, is EAGVTQSPTHLIKTRGQQATLRCSPISGHTSVYWYQQALGLGLQFLLWYDEGEERNRGNFPPRFSGRQFPNYSSELNVNALELEDSALYLCASSRDSYSNQPQHFGDGTRLSIL.

The CDR3 DNA reads as TGTGCCATCAGCCTAGGGGGACAGTACGAGCAGTACTTC. This gives the protein CAISLGGQYEQYF. The chain carries TRBV10-3 and TRBJ2-7, with 7 positions matching TRBD1. Germline-derived CDR1 and CDR2 are ENHRY and SYGVKD. This CDR3 has 13 residues. V was clipped by 6 bases and J by 4 bases; unmatched bases: 6.